This T cell receptor (beta chain) was observed in a study of cytomegalovirus exposure and HLA in healthy donors (dated by TCRdb to about 2017). Study-wide context: In an earlier analysis of some 610 of the donors, about 270 Gb of sequence data and some 100 million unique TCR beta sequences from about 179 million T cells were reported. An early release covering more than 500 HLA-typed donors comprised about 300 gigabases of sequencing data and around 86 million unique TCR sequences. Of the roughly 430 genotyped donors, over 70% fell in the genetic ancestry cluster associated with self-reported Caucasian donors. The aim of the study was to test whether cataloging public T cell receptors could identify signatures of past pathogen exposure. The study used immunosequencing to profile the T cell repertoires of 666 subjects and linked those repertoires to cytomegalovirus serostatus. A separate validation cohort of about 110 different subjects was used in addition to the approximately 700-subject first cohort. The study combined high-throughput TCR immunosequencing, statistical association of individual TCRs with disease status, and machine learning to predict cytomegalovirus infection status. A later analysis re-analyzed previously published TCR beta repertoires from about 730 donors and added high-resolution HLA genotyping to study TCR occurrence patterns. In the later analysis, no new phenotypic data were used to find candidate immune exposures; instead, reliance was placed on TCR beta sequences and their occurrence across donors. An earlier analysis of around 640 of the donors used high-throughput TCR beta sequencing to judge whether each TCR beta V gene segment behaved as functional or pseudogenic. Donor age, sex, ethnicity and CMV serostatus were compiled together with the repertoire data. Genome-wide SNP genotypes for about 65% of the 666 donors were used in a later genetic analysis, which treated that subset as a discovery cohort. Every repertoire in the discovery cohort had been generated on one and the same sequencing platform. HLA typing covered class I and class II loci at four-digit resolution. The number of typed donors differed by locus: roughly 620-640 for A, B, C, DRB1 and DQB1; about 520 for DQA1; around 580 for DPA1; and around 450 for DPB1. Roughly 5 DR-DQ haplotypes were handled as single units for association and clustering, since linkage in the cohort was strong. Among around 400 genotyped donors of the cohort, an average of about 240,000 unique TCR beta nucleotide sequences were sequenced per donor, around a sixth of them non-productive. Beyond this particular receptor, the publication reports: V-gene and J-gene trimming of TCR beta chains was associated with a missense DCLRE1C variant in a later genetic analysis, and the association was replicated in an independent cohort. The sequencing pipeline was judged likely to have produced a cluster of highly shared sequence variants as a technical artifact. Roughly uniform sequencing depth across donors was assumed in presence/absence analyses, although this assumption may not hold. The study listed approximately 150 TCR beta chains as associated with cytomegalovirus. The classifier was reported to diagnose cytomegalovirus status with high specificity and sensitivity in both the original cohort and the validation cohort. Several of the top co-occurrence clusters appeared to be linked to parvovirus B19, influenza, CMV and Epstein-Barr virus, according to a later analysis. A later analysis found that HLA-associated TCR beta chains were more clonally expanded and had lower generation probabilities than equally common non-associated chains. In vitro tests confirmed that three of the cytomegalovirus-associated TCR beta chains recognize cytomegalovirus antigens. The authors suggested that the approach could potentially be generalized to other disease states and immunological phenotypes. Because HLA typing was unavailable for some donors at each locus, only the typed subset was used in association tests. This cohort had only TCR beta chains sequenced, and the lack of alpha or paired-chain data limited which features could be detected. Because the 87-base-pair reads could not distinguish some IMGT-functional V segments, including TRBV6-2 and TRBV6-3, those segments were excluded. For the cohort, immune exposure information was limited to CMV serostatus. Because counts were too low, roughly 16 rarely observed V segments, including chromosome 9 orphons, were left out of the earlier analysis of 587 of the donors. Linkage disequilibrium might explain the correlated functional status among segregating V segments, but an unknown experimental factor could not be ruled out. A further reported finding was that TCR beta sequences accurately predicted the HLA-A and HLA-B alleles for most subjects in the first cohort. In a later analysis, about 17,000 TCR beta sequences were associated with specific HLA alleles at a false discovery rate of 0.05. In a later genetic analysis, fewer N-insertions in productive TCRs were reported among donors in an Asian-associated ancestry cluster than the roughly 700-donor mean. Most TCR sequences were observed very rarely across donors, whereas some public TCRs were present in many individuals. When HLA alleles, especially DR and DQ, strongly co-occurred, TCR associations were difficult to assign to individual alleles. A later analysis found that TCR association rates varied across HLA loci, with DRB1 alleles showing the most associated TCRs and HLA-C alleles the fewest. According to a later analysis, most CMV-associated TCR beta chains appeared to be HLA-restricted, and the HLA associations seemed to be driven largely by CMV exposure. Broadly in line with IMGT annotations, most TCR beta V segments showed up in productive rearrangements about 87% or about 30% of the time in an earlier analysis of several hundred of the donors.

Library construction relied on the immunoSEQ multiplex PCR assay. The multiplex PCR relied on a mix of 60 forward primers for TCR Vbeta segments and 13 reverse primers for TCR Jbeta segments. Amplification of the CDR3 region of rearranged TCR beta genes was performed with a multiplex PCR assay on genomic DNA. The Illumina HiSeq System was used to sequence the amplified TCR beta libraries as 87-base-pair reads. Processing in the source paper ran as follows. A later analysis counted some 74 million unique TCR beta chains across the 666 repertoires, and 10 million to 12 million of these chains were shared by at least two donors. Raw reads were error-corrected and collapsed into unique sequences by a nearest-neighbor algorithm in which closely related sequences were merged to remove PCR and sequencing errors. To assign V, D and J gene segments, CDR3 sequences were aligned to IMGT reference sequences. Each retained sequence needed at least a six-nucleotide match to both a V gene segment and a J gene segment. A rearrangement was called productive if the CDR3 had no stop codons and remained in frame with V and J, and every other rearrangement was called non-productive. Following IMGT convention, CDR3 was defined as the stretch from the second conserved V-encoded cysteine up to the conserved J-encoded phenylalanine. In an earlier analysis of roughly 610 of the donors, sequences lacking an unambiguous match to a single V gene segment were excluded. An earlier analysis of 587 of the donors called V segments functional above 56.7% productive rearrangements and segregating when the between-donor standard deviation exceeded 5%. To diagnose cytomegalovirus status from the catalog of TCR beta chain sequences, a statistical classification framework was built. V and J gene assignment, in a later analysis, came from comparing TCR nucleotide sequences with IMGT/GENE-DB human TR gene sequences. The TCRdist pipeline was used in a later analysis to assign CDR3 sequences and most-parsimonious VDJ recombination scenarios. In a later analysis, each TCR beta chain was defined by its CDR3 amino acid sequence together with its V-gene family, and reads lacking a unique V-gene family were excluded. A later analysis removed several hundred highly shared, low-generation-probability nucleotide sequences to deal with suspected cross-contamination and a sequencing artifact. A later analysis calculated a clonal expansion index for each public chain from normalized within-repertoire ranks of inferred template counts. In a later analysis, generation probabilities were computed with a VDJ recombination model fitted to out-of-frame rearrangements, and the resulting probabilities were checked against IGoR. Hypergeometric tests were used in a later analysis to score TCR-TCR, TCR-HLA and TCR-CMV co-occurrence, with a repertoire-size bias correction applied to the TCR pairs. A later analysis estimated false discovery rates by permuting HLA or CMV assignments 20 times. A later analysis grouped co-occurring TCRs with DBSCAN, adding TCRdist sequence similarity when clustering within HLA-allele-positive subsets. Repertoires with fewer than 30,000 or more than 120,000 public chains were left out of co-occurrence clustering, as were five repertoires with anomalous nucleotide sharing. Drawn from immuneACCESS, this table holds only the in-frame rearrangements with V and J called that TCRdb kept. Clones are partly lost; checked studies trace under half to an unresolved V gene and leave the rest unexplained. The V and J calls and clone size were taken over from that table, and D and trimming were inferred from the DNA. This sample has over 80,000 clones in its table, and around 80% of those were observed once. The biggest ten clones account for over 5% of the sample.

The cohort comprised fewer than 750 healthy bone marrow donors. All cohort members were sampled while nominally healthy, although unrecorded immune exposures were likely present. The donor was CMV seropositive and was included in the group of around 300 seropositive cohort members. A peripheral blood sample was provided by each donor, and peripheral blood mononuclear cells were used for TCR beta sequencing. The Qiagen DNeasy Blood Extraction Kit was used to extract genomic DNA from the blood cell samples. In regard to this clone: The clone's antigen remains unknown. The record has no base qualities; no much larger clone is one base away.

The CDR3 has 17 amino acids, counting the end cysteine and phenylalanine. Only CDR3 DNA is held: 51 bases, read in frame from base 1. Trimming takes 6 bases off V and 5 bases off J; junction bases not matched to a gene: 14. Per the germline V gene (reference sequence), MNHEY is the CDR1 and SMNVEV is the CDR2. What was sequenced was PBMCs. The clonotype was recovered from a man aged 40-55 years in good health and CMV-seropositive. The V gene is TRBV27 and the J gene is TRBJ2-1; the junction holds 9 bases that match TRBD2. At the DNA level, the sequence is TGTGCCAGCAGGATAGGGAGGGGCCTAGCGGGAAACAATGAGCAGTTCTTC. This is translated as CASRIGRGLAGNNEQFF.